The 25 T cell receptor beta chains below were found in one sample sequenced in a study of blood T cells in healthy people across ages. Using a J-beta primer mix together with a sample-barcoded 5' primer, a second PCR was run for about 6 to 12 cycles. TCRdb reprocessed the 5' RACE reads via MiXCR and lists one record per CDR3 protein. The sample yields 870,000 or so distinct CDR3 sequences, 25% to 35% seen once. Material: blood. The receptors were gathered from a woman older than 75 in good health.

V and J are TRBV12-3 or TRBV12-4 and TRBJ1-2; D call uncertain. This CDR3 contains 13 residues. Trimming pared 3 bases from V and 4 bases from J, leaving 9 bases between. The CDR3, as DNA: TGTGCCAGCAGTTTTGGGATCCTCTATGGCTACACCTTC. It codes for CASSFGILYGYTF.

This chain joins TRBV7-3 and TRBJ2-1; 9 positions match TRBD2. The CDR3 contains 16 residues. CDR1 and CDR2 from the germline V gene are SGHTA and FQGTGA. V was clipped by 5 bases and J by 5 bases; unmatched bases: 10. The DNA of the CDR3 is TGTGCCAGCAGCCCTCGTCGGACTAGCGTCGACAATGAGCAGTTCTTC. The encoded protein is CASSPRRTSVDNEQFF.

In this sample, this clonotype turned up many times. A read error may explain this, as a much larger clone is one base away. The chain employs TRBV15 and TRBJ2-5, with D hard to call. Germline values: CDR1 LNHNV, CDR2 YYDKDF (reference sequence). The ends were cut back, 3 bases at V and 5 bases at J, with 19 bases in the middle. The CDR3 runs 16 residues. CDR3 sequence reads: CATSSSSWPSGETQYF. DNA for the CDR3: TGTGCCACCAGCAGTTCGTCTTGGCCCTCCGGGGAGACCCAGTACTTC.

This clonotype appeared many times. In nucleotides, the CDR3 is TGTGCCAGCAGCGCTTACTACGAGCAGTACTTC. Its translation is CASSAYYEQYF. This chain uses TRBV5-6 with TRBJ2-7; D is undetermined. The CDR3 covers 11 residues. Trimming removed 4 bases from V and 3 bases from J, with 5 bases in between. CDR1 SGHDT and CDR2 YYEEEE come from the germline V gene.

The chain links TRBV20-1 to TRBJ1-6; possible D gene TRBD1, 6 bases. Germline CDR1 DFQATT, CDR2 SNEGSKA (reference sequence). The CDR3 contains 16 residues. Trimming shortened V by 0 bases and J by 3 bases, and 12 bases separated the two germline ends. In nucleotides, the CDR3 is TGCAGTGCTAGAGAGGGGGGGCTGATCTATAATTCACCCCTCCACTTT. This codes for CSAREGGLIYNSPLHF.

Only a few counts were recorded for this clonotype. This may arise from a read error, as a much more abundant clone is one base away. The chain couples TRBV15 to TRBJ2-1, with D hard to call. This CDR3 is 14 amino acids long. V lost 1 base and J 13 bases, leaving 17 bases between the germline ends. The germline CDR1 and CDR2 sequences are LNHNV and YYDKDF (reference sequence). In DNA form, the CDR3 reads TGTGCCACCAGCAGAGGCGACCAGTACGAGACCCAGTTCTTC. This gives the protein CATSRGDQYETQFF.

This clonotype has more than one count but fewer than ten. The chain is built from TRBV30 and TRBJ2-7; 10 nucleotides line up with TRBD2. Germline CDR1 reads GTSNPN; CDR2 reads SVGIG (reference sequence). The CDR3 has 19 residues. J was trimmed by 5 bases and V by 1 base; bases with no gene match: 20. DNA for the CDR3: TGTGCCTGGAGTGCACTACGGACTAGCGGAGCTGGGGCGGTCCACGAGCAGTACTTC. This translates into CAWSALRTSGAGAVHEQYF.

This clonotype was recorded a few times. This chain links TRBV6-2 or TRBV6-3 with TRBJ1-3; D uncertain. The germline V and J ends were trimmed by 11 bases and 2 bases, with 1 base remaining between them. CDR1 and CDR2 from the germline V gene are MNHEY and SVGEGT. This CDR3 has 9 residues. CDR3 DNA sequence: TGTGCCCCTGGAAACACCATATATTTT. Protein product: CAPGNTIYF.

The genes are TRBV6-2 or TRBV6-3 and TRBJ2-4, with TRBD2 matching over 10 bases. This CDR3 contains 17 residues. Looked up from germline, CDR1 is MNHEY and CDR2 is SVGEGT. Trimming cost V 2 bases and J 7 bases; bases outside gene matches: 11. The CDR3 sequence: CASSYDSAGGMLNIQYF. CDR3 nucleotides: TGTGCCAGCAGTTACGATTCAGCGGGGGGGATGTTGAACATTCAGTACTTC.

This chain connects TRBV12-3 or TRBV12-4 to TRBJ2-5; D may be TRBD1 or TRBD2 (5 bases each). The CDR3 loop spans 17 amino acids. The germline V and J ends were trimmed by 6 bases and 13 bases, with 33 bases remaining between them. The CDR3 reads CASSQTSRASNRRDRYF. The CDR3 DNA reads as TGTGCCAGCAGCCAAACTTCCCGGGCCTCGAATCGAAGGGACCGGTACTTC.

This clonotype came up many times. The chain combines TRBV5-1 with TRBJ2-1; 7 nucleotides match TRBD2. In germline, CDR1 is SGHRS, CDR2 YFSETQ. The CDR3 is 15 amino acids. V gave up 4 bases and J gave up 3 bases; unmatched junction bases: 7. Here the CDR3 DNA reads TGCGCCAGCAGCAATGCGGGGGTCGTCTACAATGAGCAGTTCTTC. Amino acids: CASSNAGVVYNEQFF. The variable domain in full, with the rest retrieved from reference TRBV5-1 and TRBJ2-1, is KAGVTQTPRYLIKTRGQQVTLSCSPISGHRSVSWYQQTPGQGLQFLFEYFSETQRNKGNFPGRFSGRQFSNSRSEMNVSTLELGDSALYLCASSNAGVVYNEQFFGPGTRLTVL.

About this clonotype: Relative to the germline gene, one junction end is altered; a read error may explain this. This chain uses TRBV6-5 with TRBJ1-5; D gene unclear. Germline V lookup: CDR1 MNHEY, CDR2 SVGAGI. The CDR3 is 16 amino acids. The CDR3 region has the DNA TGTGCCAGCGGTTACTTCGGGCCTGGCGGCAATCAGCCCCAGCATTTT. Its translation is CASGYFGPGGNQPQHF.

This clonotype was counted only a few times. A much larger clone differs from this one at a single base, so this may be a read error. This chain links TRBV18 with TRBJ2-1, with a possible D match to TRBD2 (5 bases). Germline V lookup: CDR1 KGHSH, CDR2 LQKENI. The CDR3 runs 15 residues. CDR3 in DNA: TGTGCCAGCTCACCACGGGAGAGCTCCTACAATGAGCAGGTCTTC. This codes for CASSPRESSYNEQVF.

This clonotype showed up just a few times. The chain is built from TRBV14 and TRBJ1-4; D might be TRBD1 (5 bases). The CDR3 extends over 12 amino acids. The ends were cut back, 4 bases at V and 8 bases at J, with 8 bases in the middle. The germline gives CDR1 SGHDN, CDR2 FVKESK. CDR3 in amino acids: CASSPGKEKLFF. CDR3 nucleotides: TGTGCCAGCAGCCCAGGGAAAGAAAAACTGTTTTTT.

This clonotype is a singleton in its sample. The chain couples TRBV19 to TRBJ2-2; possibly TRBD1 or TRBD2 for D (5 bases each). V was trimmed by 4 bases and J by 3 bases, leaving 9 bases between them. The CDR3 loop spans 14 amino acids. In germline, CDR1 is LNHDA, CDR2 SQIVND (reference sequence). In DNA, the CDR3 is TGTGCCAGTAGTAGGGGACGGGACACCGGGGAGCTGTTTTTT. The encoded protein is CASSRGRDTGELFF.

This chain links TRBV20-1 with TRBJ1-1, with D possibly matching TRBD1 (5 bases). Trimming took off 2 bases at V and 4 bases at J, with 11 bases between the two ends. The germline gives CDR1 DFQATT, CDR2 SNEGSKA (reference sequence). This CDR3 is 13 amino acids long. The CDR3 DNA reads as TGCAGTGCTAGATCAGGGTGGGGCACTGAAGCTTTCTTT. The encoded protein is CSARSGWGTEAFF.

This chain links TRBV20-1 with TRBJ1-1, with a possible D match to TRBD1 (5 bases). Trimming cost V 2 bases and J 5 bases, with 12 bases left between them. The germline CDR1 and CDR2 sequences are DFQATT and SNEGSKA (reference sequence). The CDR3 totals 13 residues. CDR3 loop: CSARQGGLTEAFF. The CDR3, as DNA: TGCAGTGCTAGACAGGGCGGATTGACTGAAGCTTTCTTT.

Only a few counts were recorded for this clonotype. The chain is built from TRBV24-1 and TRBJ1-1; no clear D gene. This CDR3 is built from 12 residues. In germline, CDR1 is KGHDR, CDR2 SFDVKD. V lost 3 bases and J 8 bases, leaving 9 bases between the germline ends. The CDR3 loop reads CATSDPLGEAFF. CDR3 DNA sequence: TGTGCCACCAGTGATCCATTAGGGGAAGCTTTCTTT.

In this sample, this clonotype turned up many times. The rearrangement joins TRBV7-9 to TRBJ1-1; TRBD1 is a possible D gene (6 bases). The CDR3 spans 12 residues. Between the trimmed V and J ends, which lost 7 bases and 4 bases, there was a span of 10 bases. Germline V gives CDR1 SEHNR, CDR2 FQNEAQ (reference sequence). The CDR3 bases are TGTGCCAGCACCCAGGGGAGCACTGAAGCTTTCTTT. Protein: CASTQGSTEAFF.

In this sample, this clonotype turned up a few times. The chain links TRBV3-1 to TRBJ2-1; 8 nucleotides align to TRBD2. Trimming took 4 bases from V and 6 from J; bases not matched to a gene: 5. The CDR3 sequence is 14 residues long. Germline V gene sequence: CDR1 LGHDT, CDR2 YNNKEL (reference sequence). CDR3 bases: TGTGCCAGCAGCCTAACGGGGGGGGCCAATGAGCAGTTCTTC. It specifies CASSLTGGANEQFF.

As regards this clonotype: Just one base apart from a much larger clone, this may be a read error. The CDR3 here is CASSLKETGDTF. The CDR3 DNA follows: TGTGCCAGCAGTTTAAAAGAGACGGGCGACACCTTC. V usage is TRBV12-3 or TRBV12-4 and J usage is TRBJ1-2; D not resolved. There are 12 residues in the CDR3. The germline V and J ends were trimmed by 2 bases and 12 bases, with 13 bases remaining between them.

Turning to this clonotype: The junction shows a germline mismatch at one end, possibly a read error. This chain connects TRBV28 to TRBJ2-7; 7 positions agree with TRBD1. This CDR3 spans 13 amino acids. In germline, CDR1 is MDHEN, CDR2 SYDVKM. CDR3 region: CASRTGSFYKQYF. In DNA form, the CDR3 reads TGTGCCAGCAGGACAGGGTCGTTCTACAAGCAGTACTTC.

This clonotype was seen ten or more times. This chain links TRBV27 with TRBJ1-2; the match to TRBD1 covers 8 bases. J lost 4 bases, V lost 4 bases, and 5 bases had no gene match. CDR1 and CDR2 (germline): MNHEY, SMNVEV (reference sequence). This CDR3 contains 14 residues. The CDR3 nucleotides are TGTGCCAGCAGTTCATGGACAGGGCGCTATGGCTACACCTTC. Translated: CASSSWTGRYGYTF.

The chain combines TRBV2 with TRBJ1-2; D remains unclear. Trimming took off 7 bases at V and 4 bases at J, with 19 bases between the two ends. The CDR3 has 15 residues. Germline V CDR1 and CDR2: SNHLY, FYNNEI. Here the CDR3 DNA reads TGTGCCAGCATCCTAAGTGGGCAGAATGTCTATGGCTACACCTTC. Translating it yields CASILSGQNVYGYTF.

Many counts were recorded for this clonotype. The chain couples TRBV10-1 to TRBJ2-1; D may be TRBD2 (6 bases). Between the trimmed V and J ends, which lost 2 bases and 1 base, there was a span of 6 bases. The V gene's germline CDR1 is WNHNN and CDR2 SYGVQD (reference sequence). The CDR3 is 14 residues long. CDR3 sequence: CASSEAGSYNEQFF. The CDR3 nucleotides are TGCGCCAGCAGTGAGGCGGGGTCCTACAATGAGCAGTTCTTC.